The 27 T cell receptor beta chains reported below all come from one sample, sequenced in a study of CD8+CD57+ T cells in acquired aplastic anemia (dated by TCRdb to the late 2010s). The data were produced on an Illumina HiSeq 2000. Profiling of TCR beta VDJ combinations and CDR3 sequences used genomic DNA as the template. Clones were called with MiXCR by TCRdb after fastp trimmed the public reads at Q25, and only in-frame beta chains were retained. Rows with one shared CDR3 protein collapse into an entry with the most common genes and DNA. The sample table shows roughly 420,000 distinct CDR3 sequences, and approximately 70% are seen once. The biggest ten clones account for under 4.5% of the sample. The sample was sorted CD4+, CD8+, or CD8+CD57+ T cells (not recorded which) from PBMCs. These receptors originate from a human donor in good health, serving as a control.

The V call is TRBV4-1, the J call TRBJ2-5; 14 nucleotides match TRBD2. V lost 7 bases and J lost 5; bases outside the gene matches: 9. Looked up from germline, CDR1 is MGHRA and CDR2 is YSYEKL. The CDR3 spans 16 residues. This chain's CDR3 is CASNPLGLAGEETQYF. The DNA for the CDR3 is TGCGCCAGCAACCCACTGGGACTAGCGGGGGAGGAGACCCAGTACTTC.

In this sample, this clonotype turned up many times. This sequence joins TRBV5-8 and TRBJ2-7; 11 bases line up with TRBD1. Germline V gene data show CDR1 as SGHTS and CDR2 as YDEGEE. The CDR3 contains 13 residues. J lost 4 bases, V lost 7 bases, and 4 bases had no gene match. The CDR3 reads CASGTGGTYEQYF. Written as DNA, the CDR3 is TGTGCCAGCGGGACAGGGGGGACGTACGAGCAGTACTTC.

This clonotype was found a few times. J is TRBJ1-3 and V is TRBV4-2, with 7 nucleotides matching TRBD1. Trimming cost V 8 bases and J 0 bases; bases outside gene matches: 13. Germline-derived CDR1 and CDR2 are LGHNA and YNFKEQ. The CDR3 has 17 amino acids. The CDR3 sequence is CASATQTGKYSGNTIYF. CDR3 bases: TGTGCCAGCGCAACCCAGACAGGGAAGTACTCTGGAAACACCATATATTTT.

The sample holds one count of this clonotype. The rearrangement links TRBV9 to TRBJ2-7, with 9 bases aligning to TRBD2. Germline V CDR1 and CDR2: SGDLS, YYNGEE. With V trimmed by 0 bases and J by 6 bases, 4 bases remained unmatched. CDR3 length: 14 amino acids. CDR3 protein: CASSVGGGAREQYF. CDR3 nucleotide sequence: TGTGCCAGCAGCGTAGGCGGGGGGGCCCGCGAGCAGTACTTC.

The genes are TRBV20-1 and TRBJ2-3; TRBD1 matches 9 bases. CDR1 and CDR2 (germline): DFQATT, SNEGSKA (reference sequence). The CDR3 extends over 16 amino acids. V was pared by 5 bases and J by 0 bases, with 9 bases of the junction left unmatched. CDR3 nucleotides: TGCAGTGCTCGACAGGGGGGGTCAGATAGCACAGATACGCAGTATTTT. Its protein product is CSARQGGSDSTDTQYF.

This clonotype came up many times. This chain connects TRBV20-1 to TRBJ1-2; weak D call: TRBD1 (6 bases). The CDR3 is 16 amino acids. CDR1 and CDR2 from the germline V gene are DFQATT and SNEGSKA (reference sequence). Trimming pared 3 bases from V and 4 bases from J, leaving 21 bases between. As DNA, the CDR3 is TGCAGTGCTAGGGGAATAACAGGGAGGGACGCCTATGGCTACACCTTC. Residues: CSARGITGRDAYGYTF.

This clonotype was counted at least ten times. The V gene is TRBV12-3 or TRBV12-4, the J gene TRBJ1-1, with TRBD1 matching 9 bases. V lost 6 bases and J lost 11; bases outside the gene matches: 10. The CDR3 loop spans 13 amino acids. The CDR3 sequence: CASSSPGQGLAFF. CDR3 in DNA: TGTGCCAGCAGCTCGCCGGGACAGGGCCTGGCTTTCTTT.

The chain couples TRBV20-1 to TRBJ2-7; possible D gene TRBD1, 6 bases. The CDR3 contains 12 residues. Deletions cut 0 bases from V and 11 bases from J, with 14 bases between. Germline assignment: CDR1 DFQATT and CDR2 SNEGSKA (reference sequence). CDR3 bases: TGCAGTGCTAGAGATTATAGGCGACAGGAGTACTTC. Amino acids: CSARDYRRQEYF.

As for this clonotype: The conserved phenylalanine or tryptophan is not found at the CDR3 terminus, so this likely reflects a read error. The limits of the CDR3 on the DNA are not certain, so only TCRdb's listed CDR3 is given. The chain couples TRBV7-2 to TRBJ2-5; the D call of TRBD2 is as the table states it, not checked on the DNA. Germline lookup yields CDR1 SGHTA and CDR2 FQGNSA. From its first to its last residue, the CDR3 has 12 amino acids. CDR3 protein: CASSHGGSRKDT.

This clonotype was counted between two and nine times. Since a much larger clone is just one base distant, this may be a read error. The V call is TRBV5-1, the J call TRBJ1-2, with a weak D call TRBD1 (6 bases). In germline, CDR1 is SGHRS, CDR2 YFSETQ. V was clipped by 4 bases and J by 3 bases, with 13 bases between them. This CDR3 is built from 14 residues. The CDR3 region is CASSPDRWDYGYTF. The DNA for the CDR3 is TGCGCCAGCAGCCCGGACAGATGGGACTATGGCTACACCTTC.

For the CDR3, the DNA is TGTGCCAGCAGCCCAGCGGGGGGGTCCTCTGGGGCCAACCAGCCCCAGCATTTT. It codes for CASSPAGGSSGANQPQHF. The chain couples TRBV7-4 to TRBJ1-5; D is possibly TRBD1 (5 bases). The V and J ends lost 5 bases and 7 bases respectively, with 27 bases between them. Per the germline V gene, CDR1 is SGHVT and CDR2 is SQSDAQ. The CDR3 runs 18 residues.

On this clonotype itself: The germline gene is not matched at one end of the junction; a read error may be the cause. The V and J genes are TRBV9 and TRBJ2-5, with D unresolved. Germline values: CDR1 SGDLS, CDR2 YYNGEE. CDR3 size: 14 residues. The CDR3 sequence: CASSVGRAEETQYF. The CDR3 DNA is TGTGCCAGCAGCGTAGGCCGCGCGGAAGAGACGCAGTACTTC.

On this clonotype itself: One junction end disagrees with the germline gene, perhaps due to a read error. CDR3 sequence (DNA): TGTGCCAGCAGCGCGTCAGGGGGGGCTGACTCACCCCTCTTT. Translating it yields CASSASGGADSPLF. The rearrangement links TRBV7-2 to TRBJ2-3; D possibly uses TRBD1 or TRBD2 (7 bases each). The CDR3 runs to 14 residues. Germline CDR1 reads SGHTA; CDR2 reads FQGNSA.

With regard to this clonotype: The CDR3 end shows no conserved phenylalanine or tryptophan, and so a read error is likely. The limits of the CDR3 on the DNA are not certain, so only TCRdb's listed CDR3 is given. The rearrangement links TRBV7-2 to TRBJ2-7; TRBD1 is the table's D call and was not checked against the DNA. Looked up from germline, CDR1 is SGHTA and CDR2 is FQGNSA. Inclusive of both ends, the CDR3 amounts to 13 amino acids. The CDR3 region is CASSLVPRSYEQY.

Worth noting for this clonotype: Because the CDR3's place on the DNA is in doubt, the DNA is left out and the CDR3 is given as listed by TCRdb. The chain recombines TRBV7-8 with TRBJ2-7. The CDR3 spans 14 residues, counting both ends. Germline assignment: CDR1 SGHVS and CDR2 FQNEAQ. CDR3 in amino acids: CASSQTSVYFCDIF.

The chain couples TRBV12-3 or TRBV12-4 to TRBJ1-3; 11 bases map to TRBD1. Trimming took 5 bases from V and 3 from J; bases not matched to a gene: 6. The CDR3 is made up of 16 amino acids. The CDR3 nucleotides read TGTGCCAGCAGTACCGGGACAGGGGGGTATGGAAACACCATATATTTT. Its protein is CASSTGTGGYGNTIYF.

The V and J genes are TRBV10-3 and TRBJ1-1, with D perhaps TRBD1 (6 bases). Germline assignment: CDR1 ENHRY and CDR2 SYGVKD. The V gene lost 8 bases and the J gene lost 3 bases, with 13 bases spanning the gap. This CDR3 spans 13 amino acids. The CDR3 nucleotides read TGTGCCATCGGGGGGGGGGCCGACACTGAAGCTTTCTTT. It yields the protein CAIGGGADTEAFF.

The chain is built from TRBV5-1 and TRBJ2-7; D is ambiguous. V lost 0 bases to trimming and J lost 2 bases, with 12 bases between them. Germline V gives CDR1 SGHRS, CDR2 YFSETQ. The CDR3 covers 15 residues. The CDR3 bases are TGCGCCAGCAGCTTGGATATGTTTCGCCCCTACGAGCAGTACTTC. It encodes CASSLDMFRPYEQYF.

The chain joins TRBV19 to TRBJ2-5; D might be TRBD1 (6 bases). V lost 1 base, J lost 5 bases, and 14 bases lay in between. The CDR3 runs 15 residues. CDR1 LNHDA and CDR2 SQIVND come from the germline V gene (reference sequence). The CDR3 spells CASSIARDQGETQYF. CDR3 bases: TGTGCCAGTAGTATAGCCCGGGACCAGGGGGAGACCCAGTACTTC. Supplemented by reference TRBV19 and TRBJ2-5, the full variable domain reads DGGITQSPKYLFRKEGQNVTLSCEQNLNHDAMYWYRQDPGQGLRLIYYSQIVNDFQKGDIAEGYSVSREKKESFPLTVTSAQKNPTAFYLCASSIARDQGETQYFGPGTRLLVL.

The CDR3 region is CASSLFPGANEQFF. The CDR3 bases are TGCGCCAGCAGCCTTTTCCCTGGCGCCAATGAGCAGTTCTTC. The V gene is TRBV10-1, the J gene TRBJ2-1; D remains unclear. V was trimmed by 6 bases and J by 6 bases, leaving 15 bases between them. CDR1 and CDR2 from the germline V gene are WNHNN and SYGVQD (reference sequence). The CDR3 sequence is 14 residues long.

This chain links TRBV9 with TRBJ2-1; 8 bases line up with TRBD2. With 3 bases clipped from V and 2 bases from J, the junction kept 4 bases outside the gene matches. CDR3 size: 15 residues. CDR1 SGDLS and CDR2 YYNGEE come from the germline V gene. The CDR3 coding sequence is TGTGCCAGCAGCGCGACTAGCGAGGCCTACAATGAGCAGTTCTTC. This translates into CASSATSEAYNEQFF.

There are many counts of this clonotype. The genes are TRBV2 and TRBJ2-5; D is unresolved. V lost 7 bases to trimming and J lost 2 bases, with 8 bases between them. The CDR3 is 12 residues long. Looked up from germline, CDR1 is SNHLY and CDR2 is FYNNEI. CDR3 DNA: TGTGCCAGCAATCCCGATCAAGAGACCCAGTACTTC. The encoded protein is CASNPDQETQYF.

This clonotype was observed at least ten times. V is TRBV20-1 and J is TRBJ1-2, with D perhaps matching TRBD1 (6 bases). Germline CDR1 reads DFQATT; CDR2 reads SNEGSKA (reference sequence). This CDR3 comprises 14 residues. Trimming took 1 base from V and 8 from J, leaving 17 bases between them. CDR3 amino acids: CSARVRGGHEGYTF. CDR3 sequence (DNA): TGCAGTGCTAGAGTTCGGGGGGGACACGAGGGCTACACCTTC.

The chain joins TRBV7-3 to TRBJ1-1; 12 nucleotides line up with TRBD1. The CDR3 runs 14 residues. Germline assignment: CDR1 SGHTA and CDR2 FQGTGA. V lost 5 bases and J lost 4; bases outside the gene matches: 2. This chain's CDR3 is CASSPGQGATEAFF. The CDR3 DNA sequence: TGTGCCAGCAGCCCGGGACAGGGGGCCACTGAAGCTTTCTTT. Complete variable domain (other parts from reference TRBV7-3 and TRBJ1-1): GAGVSQTPSNKVTEKGKYVELRCDPISGHTALYWYRQSLGQGPEFLIYFQGTGAADDSGLPNDRFFAVRPEGSVSTLKIQRTERGDSAVYLCASSPGQGATEAFFGQGTRLTVV.

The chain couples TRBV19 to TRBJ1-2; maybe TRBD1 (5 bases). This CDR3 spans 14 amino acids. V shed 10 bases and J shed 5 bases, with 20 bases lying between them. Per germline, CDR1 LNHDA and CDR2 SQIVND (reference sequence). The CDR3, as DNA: TGTGCCACTCGAGCGAGGACCGGGGCGTATGGCTACACCTTC. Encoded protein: CATRARTGAYGYTF.

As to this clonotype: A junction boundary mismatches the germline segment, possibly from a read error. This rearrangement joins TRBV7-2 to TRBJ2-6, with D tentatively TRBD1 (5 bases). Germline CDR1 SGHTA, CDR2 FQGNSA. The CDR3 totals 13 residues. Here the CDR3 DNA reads TGTGCCAGCAGCATGTCTGGGGCCAACGTCCAGCCGTTC. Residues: CASSMSGANVQPF.

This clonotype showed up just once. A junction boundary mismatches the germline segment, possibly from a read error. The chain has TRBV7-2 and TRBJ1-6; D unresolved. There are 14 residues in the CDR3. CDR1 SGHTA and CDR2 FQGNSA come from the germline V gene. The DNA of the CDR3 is TGTGCCAGCAGCTTGGGGAGCGGCACTTCTCCCCTTTGGTTT. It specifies CASSLGSGTSPLWF.